Below are 13 T cell receptor beta chains sequenced from a single sample in a study of shared T cell receptors in the human thymus. This table comes from immunoSEQ multiplex PCR, and its TCRdb copy is limited to in-frame clones, with some not included. The repertoire holds a few hundred thousand clones, with around 93% as singletons. Sequences were obtained from thymocytes. These receptors originate from a human donor.

The chain is built from TRBV29-1 and TRBJ1-4; no firm D call. Trimming stripped 7 bases from V and 5 bases from J, with 11 bases between. Germline V gene data show CDR1 as SQVTM and CDR2 as ANQGSEA. The CDR3 is 12 residues long. The DNA for the CDR3 is TGCAGCGCCGGGCACCAAAATGAAAAACTGTTTTTT. The encoded protein is CSAGHQNEKLFF.

This clone was detected only a few times. The chain recombines TRBV30 with TRBJ2-1; 11 bases are a match to TRBD2. The length of the CDR3 is 15 residues. The germline V gene encodes CDR1 GTSNPN and CDR2 SVGIG (reference sequence). The ends lost 5 bases at V and 6 bases at J; junction bases unmatched: 9. The CDR3 spells CAWGSGLAGANEQFF. DNA for the CDR3: TGTGCCTGGGGATCAGGACTAGCGGGCGCCAATGAGCAGTTCTTC.

The CDR3: CALSRAAKDFTEAFF. For the CDR3, the DNA is TGTGCGCTATCCAGGGCGGCAAAGGATTTCACTGAAGCTTTCTTT. The V call is TRBV30, the J call TRBJ1-1, with a tentative D call TRBD1 (5 bases). Per the germline V gene, CDR1 is GTSNPN and CDR2 is SVGIG (reference sequence). The CDR3 extends over 15 amino acids.

V gene TRBV19 combines with J gene TRBJ2-7; D possibly corresponds to TRBD1 (5 bases). V dropped 1 base and J dropped 11 bases, with 18 bases sitting between them. CDR1 and CDR2 from the germline V gene are LNHDA and SQIVND (reference sequence). This CDR3 contains 14 residues. The CDR3 sequence is CASSIAEASRDKYF. In DNA, the CDR3 is TGTGCCAGTAGTATAGCTGAAGCTTCCAGGGATAAGTACTTC.

CDR3 coding DNA: TGTGCCAGCAGCCTAGGACGAGAGACCCAGTACTTC. Translating gives CASSLGRETQYF. The chain links TRBV7-6 to TRBJ2-5, with D unresolved. CDR3 size: 12 residues. Germline CDR1 and CDR2: SGHVS and FNYEAQ. Trimming cost V 5 bases and J 4 bases, with 8 bases left between them.

V usage is TRBV4-3 and J usage is TRBJ2-2; the D is unclear. The germline gives CDR1 LGHNA, CDR2 YSLEER. Trimming took off 4 bases at V and 2 bases at J, with 5 bases between the two ends. This CDR3 contains 13 residues. CDR3 bases: TGCGCCAGCAGCCCCAGCAACACCGGGGAGCTGTTTTTT. Its protein product is CASSPSNTGELFF.

This clone occurred once. The V call is TRBV14, the J call TRBJ1-1; D may be TRBD1 (5 bases). The CDR3 spans 13 residues. Trimming pared 4 bases from V and 3 bases from J, leaving 9 bases between. CDR1 is SGHDN and CDR2 is FVKESK in the germline V gene. CDR3 in amino acids: CASSLGAHTEAFF. CDR3 coding DNA: TGTGCCAGCAGCCTCGGGGCCCACACTGAAGCTTTCTTT.

This clone has just one count. This chain joins TRBV28 and TRBJ1-2; 9 nucleotides match TRBD1. This CDR3 is built from 15 residues. Germline V gene lookup returns CDR1 MDHEN and CDR2 SYDVKM. V lost 6 bases and J lost 7; bases outside the gene matches: 12. The CDR3: CASRPPTGGFSGYTF. The CDR3 nucleotides read TGTGCCAGCAGACCCCCTACAGGGGGCTTCAGTGGCTACACCTTC.

The rearrangement links TRBV11-2 to TRBJ1-4; perhaps TRBD1 as D (5 bases). The germline CDR1 and CDR2 sequences are SGHAT and FQNNGV. The V end was cut by 5 bases, the J end by 4 bases, with 11 bases between. This CDR3 is built from 14 residues. The CDR3 protein is CASSQQGFNEKLFF. The DNA of the CDR3 is TGTGCCAGCAGCCAGCAGGGTTTTAATGAAAAACTGTTTTTT. Full variable domain (remainder filled in from reference TRBV11-2 and TRBJ1-4): EAGVAQSPRYKIIEKRQSVAFWCNPISGHATLYWYQQILGQGPKLLIQFQNNGVVDDSQLPKDRFSAERLKGVDSTLKIQPAKLEDSAVYLCASSQQGFNEKLFFGSGTQLSVL.

The genes are TRBV11-2 and TRBJ2-7, with D unclear. Trimming left V 1 base short and J 4 bases short, with 8 bases between. Germline CDR1 reads SGHAT; CDR2 reads FQNNGV. The CDR3 covers 13 residues. CDR3 coding DNA: TGTGCCAGCAGCTTAGCGGCGGATTACGAGCAGTACTTC. It yields the protein CASSLAADYEQYF.

The chain is built from TRBV5-5 and TRBJ2-1; tentative D call: TRBD1 (6 bases). Germline loops: CDR1 SGHKS, CDR2 YYEKEE (reference sequence). With 3 bases removed from V and 1 base from J, the gap between germline ends came to 14 bases. The CDR3 spans 16 residues. The CDR3 here is CASSSKDRWSYNEQFF. The CDR3 DNA reads TGTGCCAGCAGCTCAAAAGACAGGTGGTCCTACAATGAGCAGTTCTTC.

A single count supports this clone. The rearrangement uses TRBV11-2 and TRBJ2-7; D uncertain. The CDR3 covers 13 residues. Trimming removed 2 bases at V and 4 bases at J, with 9 bases between. In germline, CDR1 is SGHAT, CDR2 FQNNGV. The DNA of the CDR3 is TGTGCCAGCAGCTTACGCGTGGGGTACGAGCAGTACTTC. It codes for CASSLRVGYEQYF.

The V and J genes are TRBV5-1 and TRBJ2-1, with TRBD2 identical over 15 bases. The CDR3 sequence is 14 residues long. J was trimmed by 6 bases and V by 7 bases; bases with no gene match: 2. Germline-derived CDR1 and CDR2 are SGHRS and YFSETQ. CDR3 sequence (DNA): TGCGCCAGCGGACTAGCGGGAGGGAGCAATGAGCAGTTCTTC. This codes for CASGLAGGSNEQFF.